This TCR beta chain was retrieved from a study of T cell responses to AZD1222 COVID-19 vaccine. Study-wide results and caveats: Baseline testing showed seropositivity in only a handful of AZD1222 recipients. Spike-wide vaccine-associated CD4 TCRs dominated at 160-218 and 743-854. Reports say nearly half of spike-specific TCRs go after unmutated variant regions.

The CDR3 is made up of 14 amino acids. The V end lost 2 bases, the J end lost 1 base, and 8 bases lay between the germline ends. Germline V gene sequence: CDR1 MNHEY, CDR2 SMNVEV (reference sequence). This clone was recorded only once. The antigen remains unidentified. The repertoire was sequenced with immunoSEQ multiplex PCR; TCRdb's copy has only in-frame clones and lacks some. The sample contains over 110,000 clones, about 90% of which appear only once. The study pooled second doses at about 4 or about 12 weeks. The source of this sequence is an adult who received the AZD1222 COVID-19 vaccine. V and J are TRBV27 and TRBJ1-1; D unresolved. The material was peripheral blood, obtained 28 days after the second AZD1222 dose. This CDR3 is CASSLSPGNTEAFF. The CDR3 DNA reads as TGTGCCAGCAGTTTAAGTCCAGGGAACACTGAAGCTTTCTTT.